This T cell receptor (beta chain) was identified in a study of PD-1 and CTLA-4 blockade in melanoma. Repertoires were generated with immunoSEQ multiplex PCR, while TCRdb's copy carries only in-frame clones and drops some. The data show fewer than 35,000 clones, with 88% seen just once and roughly 6.8% held by the top ten. This CDR3 spans 13 amino acids. From germline, CDR1 is SGHAT and CDR2 FQNNGV. Trimming left V 2 bases short and J 8 bases short, with 12 bases between. The TCR originated in a human donor with melanoma. This sequence joins TRBV11-2 and TRBJ1-2, with D unclear. Specimen: CD8+ T cells from peripheral blood, collected from a patient given anti-PD-1 treatment. The CDR3, as DNA: TGTGCCAGCAGCTTATTCCGAGGGAAAGGCTACACCTTC. It codes for CASSLFRGKGYTF.